These T cell receptor beta chains were read from a single sample in a study of tumor-infiltrating lymphocytes in primary liver carcinoma. MiXCR, run by TCRdb on the multiplex PCR reads, gives a single entry per CDR3 protein. The table lists around 330,000 distinct CDR3 sequences, 65% of them singletons. The sequencing input was peripheral blood. The receptors derive from a man aged 40-55 years with primary liver carcinoma and hepatitis B virus infection. Each CDR3 is given with its conserved first and last residue. D genes are given only for firm matches. Where a row states a size, it is once, few, many or the class of an expanded clone; other rows omit it.

d_call j_call clone_size v_call cdr3_nt cdr3_aa
. TRBJ2-7 many TRBV6-5 TGTGCCAGCAGATCAGACGGGACCTACGAGCAGTACTTC CASRSDGTYEQYF
TRBD2 TRBJ2-7 . TRBV28 TGTGCCAGCAGTCCGTGGACTAGCGGGATCTACGAGCAGTACTTC CASSPWTSGIYEQYF
. TRBJ2-7 many TRBV12-3/TRBV12-4 TGTGCCAGCAGTTTTTCTACGCCCACTGAGCAGTACTTC CASSFSTPTEQYF
. TRBJ2-1 many TRBV6-2/TRBV6-3 TGTGCCAGCAGTTCCATCGGAGGCACGGTCTTC CASSSIGGTVF
. TRBJ1-2 once TRBV11-2 TGTGCCAGCAGCTTAGATGGGACGGCTGTTGATGGCTACGCCTTC CASSLDGTAVDGYAF
. TRBJ2-2 . TRBV5-1 TGCGCCAGCAGCCCCGGAGGGGGGGCGAACACCGGGGAGCTGTTTTTT CASSPGGGANTGELFF
. TRBJ2-7 many TRBV6-1 TGTGCCAGCGCCGGAGGCACTATGGGTCGCGAGCAGTACTTC CASAGGTMGREQYF
. TRBJ1-1 . TRBV29-1 TGCATCGTTGGGGATCAGAACACTGAAGCTTTCTTT CIVGDQNTEAFF
TRBD2 TRBJ2-7 . TRBV11-2 TGTGACAGCGGGAAAGGACCGGGCCACGAGCAGTACTTC CDSGKGPGHEQYF
. TRBJ1-2 . TRBV4-3 TGCGCCAGCAGCCAAGAGGGTTGGGACTCCTATGGCTACACTTTC CASSQEGWDSYGYTF
TRBD2 TRBJ2-2 once TRBV11-3 TGTGCCGGCAGCCCCGGACTAGCGGGAACTCCCGGGAAGCTGTTTTTT CAGSPGLAGTPGKLFF
. TRBJ1-5 many TRBV2 TGTGCCAGCAGTAGGGGTTATGATCAGCCCCAGCATTTT CASSRGYDQPQHF
. TRBJ2-6 . TRBV28 TGTGCCAGCAGTTTCAGGGGTGGGGCCAACGTCCTGACTTTC CASSFRGGANVLTF
. TRBJ2-5 . TRBV6-6 TGTGCCAGCAGTTACTCGACGGGAATCCACGAGACCCAGTACTTC CASSYSTGIHETQYF
TRBD1 TRBJ1-1 . TRBV6-2/TRBV6-3 TGTGCCAGCAGTTCCTTAGATTCCGGGACAGGGTGGGACAGCACTGAAGCTTTCTTT CASSSLDSGTGWDSTEAFF
. TRBJ2-1 many TRBV5-5 TGTGCCAGCAGCTTGGCAGGGAATTTGGAGCAGTTCTTC CASSLAGNLEQFF
. TRBJ2-7 . TRBV30 TGTGCCTGGAAATCAGGAGCTAGGCAGTACTTC CAWKSGARQYF
. TRBJ2-7 . TRBV10-2 TGCGCCGGCAGTGAGTCCCTCTGGGGAGGTGAGCAGTACTTC CAGSESLWGGEQYF
. TRBJ2-3 few TRBV10-3 TGTGCCATCGCACCCAGCACAGATACGCAGTATTTT CAIAPSTDTQYF
. TRBJ2-2 . TRBV11-3 TGTGACAGCAGCTCTTACAGGGTAGGCGGGGAGCTGTTTTTT CDSSSYRVGGELFF
TRBD2 TRBJ2-1 . TRBV28 TGTGCCAGCAGACCGGGGGGACTAGCGGACAATGAGCAGTTCTTC CASRPGGLADNEQFF
. TRBJ2-7 few TRBV12-3/TRBV12-4 TGTGCCAGCAGTTTTGGTGGGAACGAGCAGTACTTC CASSFGGNEQYF
. TRBJ1-4 . TRBV2 TGTGCCAGCAGACCGTTGAATGAAAAACTGTTTTTT CASRPLNEKLFF
TRBD1 TRBJ1-1 . TRBV12-3/TRBV12-4 TGTGCCAGCAGGATACAGGGGTTCAGCACTGAAGCTTTATTT CASRIQGFSTEALF
. TRBJ2-1 . TRBV5-4 TGTGCCAGCAGAGCCAAGGGACGAAACAATGAGCAGTTCTTC CASRAKGRNNEQFF
. TRBJ1-5 many TRBV6-2/TRBV6-3 TGTGCCTGCGAGGCGGGTTTTGCTCAGCCCCAGCATTTT CACEAGFAQPQHF
. TRBJ2-1 . TRBV6-1 TGTGCCAGCAGTCCTAGACAGTGTGTAGGGGATGAGCAGTTCTTC CASSPRQCVGDEQFF
TRBD2 TRBJ2-3 . TRBV4-1 TGCGCCAGCAGCCAGATCCACAGGACTAGCGGATTCACAGACACGCAGTATTTT CASSQIHRTSGFTDTQYF
. TRBJ2-2 many TRBV10-3 TGTGCCATCAGTGGGGAGATAAACACCGGGGAGCTGTTTTTT CAISGEINTGELFF
. TRBJ1-6 . TRBV14 TGTGCCAGCAGCCAAATAGGGAAGAATTCACCCCTCCACTTT CASSQIGKNSPLHF
TRBD1 TRBJ2-6 . TRBV6-1 TGTGCCAGCACCCGGGACAGGGCTTCTGGGGCCGACATCCTGACTTTC CASTRDRASGADILTF
TRBD1 TRBJ1-5 . TRBV6-1 TGTGTCAGCGCTCCCCTGGACAGGGCCTTCAATCAGCCCCAGCATTTT CVSAPLDRAFNQPQHF
TRBD1 TRBJ1-1 . TRBV29-1 TGCCGCGTTGAAAAGGGGGCTGGGAACATTGAAGCTTTCTTT CRVEKGAGNIEAFF
. TRBJ2-3 . TRBV11-2 TGTACCAGCAGCTCGTATCAGCGACAGTTCCACCCGACAGATACGCATTATTTT CTSSSYQRQFHPTDTHYF
. TRBJ1-2 many TRBV6-6 TGTGCCAGCAGTTTCAGGTCCTATGGCTACACCTTC CASSFRSYGYTF
. TRBJ1-3 once TRBV12-3/TRBV12-4 TGTGCCAGCAGTTTACACTCCAGCGCCCCTGGAAACACCATATATTTC CASSLHSSAPGNTIYF
. TRBJ2-2 . TRBV28 TGTGCCAGCAGTTTATCCCGGGATGCCGGGGAGCTGTTTTTT CASSLSRDAGELFF